This TCR beta chain was identified in a study of shared clonotypes between healthy human individuals. Sequencing used immunoSEQ multiplex PCR; TCRdb keeps in-frame clones, though not all of them. The table records 600,000 to 750,000 clones, around 90% of them present only once. This clonotype originated in a man between 18 and 35 years old in good health. Some clones in this sample may be carry-over from other donors' samples. The source material was memory CD8+ T cells from PBMCs. Subset meaning: CD45RO+ cells pooled with CCR7-negative TemRA cells.

In nucleotides, the CDR3 is TGTGCCAGTAGTATTTTTGGGGTCACCGTCCAATACGAGCAGTACTTC. Protein sequence: CASSIFGVTVQYEQYF. V gene TRBV19 combines with J gene TRBJ2-5; D not resolved. The DNA end favors TRBJ2-7, so the J call may be wrong. The CDR3 totals 16 residues. CDR1 and CDR2 from the germline V gene are LNHDA and SQIVND (reference sequence).